Following are 21 T cell receptor beta chains from one sample sequenced in a study of human T cells and chemical hapten exposure. MiXCR, applied by TCRdb to the RACE reads, yields one record per CDR3 protein. The sample carries about 85,000 distinct CDR3 sequences, 8.5% recorded once. Time point described: pre-sensitization, week 0. The treatment: therapeutic diphenylcyclopropenone sensitization with weekly scalp DPC. Sample: whole blood, taken in connection with sensitization to the hapten diphenylcyclopropenone (DPC). Source of these receptors: a man aged 35-49 years with alopecia areata. Some clones in this sample may be carry-over from other donors' samples.

Concerning this clonotype: A much more abundant neighbour one base away suggests this may be a read error. The genes are TRBV14 and TRBJ2-5, with D hard to call. The CDR3 spans 13 residues. The germline CDR1 and CDR2 sequences are SGHDN and FVKESK. This CDR3 is CASRQDWAGTQYF. CDR3 bases: TGTGCCAGCAGGCAAGACTGGGCAGGGACCCAGTACTTC.

This clonotype was detected ten times or more. The chain carries TRBV29-1 and TRBJ1-1, with TRBD1 matching 8 bases. V was pared by 3 bases and J by 1 base, with 1 base of the junction left unmatched. The CDR3 runs to 13 residues. Germline values: CDR1 SQVTM, CDR2 ANQGSEA. CDR3 sequence: CSVEGTGNTEAFF. The CDR3 DNA reads as TGCAGCGTTGAGGGGACAGGGAACACTGAAGCTTTCTTT. The whole variable domain, remainder taken from reference TRBV29-1 and TRBJ1-1, is SAVISQKPSRDICQRGTSLTIQCQVDSQVTMMFWYRQQPGQSLTLIATANQGSEATYESGFVIDKFPISRPNLTFSTLTVSNMSPEDSSIYLCSVEGTGNTEAFFGQGTRLTVV.

This clonotype was detected a few times. The CDR3, as DNA: TGTGCCAGCAGCACGACTAGAAGCGGGGAGCTGTTTTTT. Protein product: CASSTTRSGELFF. V usage is TRBV7-3 and J usage is TRBJ2-2; D may be TRBD2 (6 bases). V lost 5 bases to trimming and J lost 7 bases, with 11 bases between them. Germline-derived CDR1 and CDR2 are SGHTA and FQGTGA. The CDR3 runs to 13 residues.

This clonotype came up many times. The V gene is TRBV9, the J gene TRBJ1-6; a possible D gene is TRBD1 (6 bases). V lost 5 bases and J lost 0, with 9 bases in between. The CDR3 covers 15 residues. CDR1 and CDR2 from the germline V gene are SGDLS and YYNGEE. DNA of the CDR3: TGTGCCAGCAGTGAGACAGGCTCCTATAATTCACCCCTCCACTTT. Its protein is CASSETGSYNSPLHF.

The table lists this clonotype with many counts. The chain couples TRBV10-2 to TRBJ2-1; no reliable D call. V was clipped by 2 bases and J by 8 bases, with 13 bases between them. CDR1 and CDR2 from the germline V gene are WSHSY and SAAADI. The CDR3 runs to 14 residues. CDR3 in amino acids: CASSETHGTYEQFF. The CDR3 region has the DNA TGCGCCAGCAGTGAGACCCACGGCACGTATGAGCAGTTCTTC.

This clonotype was recorded at least ten times. The V call is TRBV4-3, the J call TRBJ1-5; no reliable D call. V was pared by 4 bases and J by 6 bases, with 10 bases between. In germline, CDR1 is LGHNA, CDR2 YSLEER. This CDR3 spans 13 amino acids. The CDR3: CASSPSLSQPQHF. The CDR3 DNA reads TGCGCCAGCAGCCCCTCGCTGAGTCAGCCCCAGCATTTT.

This clonotype occurred many times. The chain is built from TRBV11-1 and TRBJ2-6; no clear D gene. Germline assignment: CDR1 SGHAT and CDR2 FQDESV (reference sequence). The ends were cut back, 5 bases at V and 0 bases at J, with 8 bases in the middle. This CDR3 contains 15 residues. CDR3 nucleotides: TGTGCCAGCAGCCCCACATCCTCTGGGGCCAACGTCCTGACTTTC. It is translated as CASSPTSSGANVLTF.

This clonotype was picked up many times. This chain links TRBV19 with TRBJ2-1, with a weak D call TRBD1 (5 bases). Germline CDR1 is LNHDA and CDR2 is SQIVND (reference sequence). The CDR3 covers 13 residues. V was trimmed by 2 bases and J by 8 bases, leaving 10 bases between them. The CDR3 reads CASSIQGRDEQFF. The CDR3 nucleotides read TGTGCCAGTAGTATACAGGGTCGCGATGAGCAGTTCTTC. Together with reference TRBV19 and TRBJ2-1, the CDR3 gives the full variable domain: DGGITQSPKYLFRKEGQNVTLSCEQNLNHDAMYWYRQDPGQGLRLIYYSQIVNDFQKGDIAEGYSVSREKKESFPLTVTSAQKNPTAFYLCASSIQGRDEQFFGPGTRLTVL.

There are many counts of this clonotype. The V and J genes are TRBV29-1 and TRBJ2-7; TRBD2 is a possible D gene (6 bases). V shed 3 bases and J shed 4 bases, with 13 bases lying between them. Germline V gene lookup returns CDR1 SQVTM and CDR2 ANQGSEA. The CDR3 runs to 13 residues. The CDR3 region is CSVDGGSGYEQYF. CDR3 DNA: TGCAGCGTTGATGGGGGGAGCGGGTACGAGCAGTACTTC.

There are many counts of this clonotype. The chain combines TRBV5-1 with TRBJ2-4; no clear D gene. The CDR3 has 13 amino acids. Trimming stripped 2 bases from V and 6 bases from J, with 9 bases between. CDR1 SGHRS and CDR2 YFSETQ come from the germline V gene. In nucleotides, the CDR3 is TGCGCCAGCAGCTTTGAGCTATTAAACATTCAGTACTTC. This encodes CASSFELLNIQYF.

This sequence joins TRBV9 and TRBJ1-3, with D tentatively TRBD1 (6 bases). Germline CDR1 is SGDLS and CDR2 is YYNGEE. The germline V and J ends were trimmed by 3 bases and 0 bases, with 22 bases remaining between them. The CDR3 loop spans 19 amino acids. CDR3 nucleotide sequence: TGTGCCAGCAGCGGCGCTTTCAGGGGACCGACGATCTCTGGAAACACCATATATTTT. This sequence encodes CASSGAFRGPTISGNTIYF. The whole variable domain, remainder taken from reference TRBV9 and TRBJ1-3, is DSGVTQTPKHLITATGQRVTLRCSPRSGDLSVYWYQQSLDQGLQFLIQYYNGEERAKGNILERFSAQQFPDLHSELNLSSLELGDSALYFCASSGAFRGPTISGNTIYFGEGSWLTVV.

CDR3: CASSLGQANYGYTF. The DNA for the CDR3 is TGTGCCAGCAGTTTAGGCCAGGCAAACTATGGCTACACCTTC. The chain recombines TRBV28 with TRBJ1-2; no definite D call. The CDR3 length is 14 residues. Germline CDR1 MDHEN, CDR2 SYDVKM. Trimming pared 2 bases from V and 2 bases from J, leaving 9 bases between.

This clonotype was seen ten or more times. The gene calls are TRBV20-1 and TRBJ2-3; 8 bases line up with TRBD2. V was clipped by 6 bases and J by 4 bases; unmatched bases: 6. This CDR3 region has 13 residues. CDR1 is DFQATT, CDR2 SNEGSKA, per germline (reference sequence). The CDR3: CSAEAGAADTQYF. Written as DNA, the CDR3 is TGCAGTGCGGAAGCGGGAGCGGCAGATACGCAGTATTTT.

This clonotype was detected many times. The CDR3 nucleotides are TGCGCCAGCAGCCAAGATAGAGCAGGGGGGTACAATCAGCCCCAGCATTTT. It encodes CASSQDRAGGYNQPQHF. This chain links TRBV4-3 with TRBJ1-5; 7 bases map to TRBD1. Germline V gene lookup returns CDR1 LGHNA and CDR2 YSLEER. Losses at the gene ends were 0 bases for V and 3 bases for J; bases not matched to a gene: 8. The CDR3 has 17 amino acids.

Written as DNA, the CDR3 is TGTGCCAGCGACGGGCTCCGTTTGGGGGAGCAGTTCTTC. Amino acid sequence: CASDGLRLGEQFF. The gene calls are TRBV6-1 and TRBJ2-1; D not certain. This CDR3 contains 13 residues. CDR1 is MNHNS and CDR2 is SASEGT in the germline V gene. Trimming cost V 8 bases and J 10 bases, with 18 bases left between them.

In this sample, this clonotype turned up many times. The chain combines TRBV29-1 with TRBJ2-5, with 8 positions matching TRBD1. J lost 5 bases, V lost 6 bases, and 8 bases had no gene match. The CDR3 runs 13 residues. CDR1 is SQVTM, CDR2 ANQGSEA, per germline. The CDR3 here is CSVPGQARETQYF. In DNA, the CDR3 is TGCAGCGTGCCGGGACAGGCCAGGGAGACCCAGTACTTC.

The chain couples TRBV29-1 to TRBJ2-2, with 15 positions matching TRBD2. Germline V gene lookup returns CDR1 SQVTM and CDR2 ANQGSEA. V dropped 7 bases and J dropped 3; count of bases not matched to a gene: 3. The CDR3 consists of 15 residues. CDR3 nucleotide sequence: TGCAGCGCAAGGACTAGCGGGAGGGACACCGGGGAGCTGTTTTTT. Translated: CSARTSGRDTGELFF.

This clonotype was seen a few times. J is TRBJ2-7 and V is TRBV4-2; 8 nucleotides line up with TRBD2. Germline assignment: CDR1 LGHNA and CDR2 YNFKEQ. CDR3 length: 16 residues. V shed 4 bases and J 0 bases; nucleotides not matched to a gene: 8. The CDR3 loop reads CASSPRTSSTSYEQYV. CDR3 coding DNA: TGTGCCAGCAGCCCCCGGACTAGCTCCACCTCCTACGAGCAGTACGTC.

This clonotype appeared a few times. The chain carries TRBV6-5 and TRBJ1-5; 7 bases line up with TRBD1. The CDR3 length is 16 residues. J gave up 4 bases and V 8 bases, and 14 bases lay outside the gene matches. Germline V gives CDR1 MNHEY, CDR2 SVGAGI. CDR3 sequence (DNA): TGTGCCAGCGGGGGAGGTGGTGTGACAGGGAATCAGCCCCAGCATTTT. Its protein is CASGGGGVTGNQPQHF.

This clonotype was recorded a few times. This chain connects TRBV7-2 to TRBJ1-1, with a weak D call TRBD1 (5 bases). The CDR3 is 15 residues long. The germline CDR1 and CDR2 sequences are SGHTA and FQGNSA. Trimming left V 2 bases short and J 7 bases short, with 17 bases between. CDR3 in amino acids: CASSLSPGIPLEAFF. The CDR3 DNA reads as TGTGCCAGCAGCTTAAGTCCAGGGATTCCACTTGAAGCTTTCTTT.

About this clonotype itself: A much larger clonotype is one base distant, so this may be a read error. The CDR3: CASSLTTSGANVLTF. For the CDR3, the DNA is TGTGCCAGCAGCTTAACTACCTCTGGGGCCAACGTCCTGACTTTC. The rearrangement joins TRBV7-3 to TRBJ2-6; D remains unclear. V lost 0 bases, J lost 0 bases, and 3 bases lay in between. Germline values: CDR1 SGHTA, CDR2 FQGTGA. The CDR3 has 15 residues.